The 16 T cell receptor beta chains below were found in one sample sequenced in a study of blood T cell repertoires in COVID-19. Assay: immunoSEQ multiplex PCR; the TCRdb copy retains only in-frame clones and omits some. The sample contains more than 95,000 clones, 75% to 85% of which appear only once. Sequencing was carried out using peripheral blood. Every receptor here comes from a woman between 45 and 60 years old with acute or convalescent COVID-19.

A few counts support this clone. The chain combines TRBV18 with TRBJ1-3, with D maybe TRBD1 (5 bases). CDR1 KGHSH and CDR2 LQKENI come from the germline V gene. The V gene lost 3 bases and the J gene lost 1 base, with 10 bases spanning the gap. CDR3 length: 15 residues. The DNA for the CDR3 is TGTGCCAGCTCACCTCAGACAGTTTCTGGAAACACCATATATTTT. This gives the protein CASSPQTVSGNTIYF.

This chain connects TRBV7-2 to TRBJ2-7; D gene uncertain. From germline, CDR1 is SGHTA and CDR2 FQGNSA. The CDR3 totals 13 residues. The ends were cut back, 6 bases at V and 5 bases at J, with 14 bases in the middle. CDR3 DNA sequence: TGTGCCAGCAGTTGGTCTCAGAGGAACGAGCAGTACTTC. Translation gives CASSWSQRNEQYF. Drawing the rest from reference TRBV7-2 and TRBJ2-7, the complete variable domain is GAGVSQSPSNKVTEKGKDVELRCDPISGHTALYWYRQSLGQGLEFLIYFQGNSAPDKSGLPSDRFSAERTGGSVSTLTIQRTQQEDSAVYLCASSWSQRNEQYFGPGTRLTVT.

The genes are TRBV27 and TRBJ2-7, with 7 nucleotides matching TRBD2. J gave up 4 bases and V 2 bases, and 5 bases lay outside the gene matches. Germline V gene sequence: CDR1 MNHEY, CDR2 SMNVEV (reference sequence). The CDR3 contains 14 residues. The CDR3, as DNA: TGTGCCAGCAGTTTACAGCGGGAAATGTACGAGCAGTACTTC. Translation gives CASSLQREMYEQYF.

A single count supports this clone. The rearrangement uses TRBV27 and TRBJ1-1, with D possibly TRBD1 on 5 matching bases. The germline V and J ends were trimmed by 3 bases and 4 bases, with 12 bases remaining between them. The length of the CDR3 is 14 residues. Germline values: CDR1 MNHEY, CDR2 SMNVEV (reference sequence). CDR3 amino acids: CASSFTAGATEAFF. The CDR3 DNA sequence: TGTGCCAGCAGTTTTACGGCTGGGGCCACTGAAGCTTTCTTT.

V is TRBV10-1 and J is TRBJ2-2, with D maybe TRBD1 (6 bases). Trimming pared 1 base from V and 5 bases from J, leaving 11 bases between. CDR3 length equals 15 residues. CDR1 and CDR2 from the germline V gene are WNHNN and SYGVQD (reference sequence). In DNA, the CDR3 is TGCGCCAGCAGTGAGTTTACAGGGTCAACCGGGGAGCTGTTTTTT. It translates to CASSEFTGSTGELFF.

The rearrangement joins TRBV30 to TRBJ1-5; tentative D call: TRBD1 (6 bases). There are 14 residues in the CDR3. V lost 1 base and J lost 4, with 11 bases in between. Germline values: CDR1 GTSNPN, CDR2 SVGIG (reference sequence). The CDR3 here is CAWSGGQGNQPQHF. The DNA for the CDR3 is TGTGCCTGGAGTGGGGGGCAGGGGAATCAGCCCCAGCATTTT.

The chain recombines TRBV10-3 with TRBJ2-7, with TRBD2 matching over 14 bases. There are 18 residues in the CDR3. Germline V gene data show CDR1 as ENHRY and CDR2 as SYGVKD. V trimming: 4 bases; J trimming: 3 bases; junction bases outside the gene matches: 11. The CDR3 region is CAISGGSGLAGGSYEQYF. The CDR3 bases are TGTGCCATCAGTGGGGGTTCCGGACTAGCGGGAGGTAGCTACGAGCAGTACTTC.

The chain joins TRBV7-9 to TRBJ2-5; 7 nucleotides align to TRBD2. The CDR3 consists of 15 residues. The V segment lost 5 bases and the J segment 4 bases; nucleotides outside the gene matches: 10. Germline CDR1 is SEHNR and CDR2 is FQNEAQ (reference sequence). The CDR3 sequence is CASSLGLDGAETQYF. The CDR3 bases are TGTGCCAGCAGCCTAGGACTAGATGGGGCAGAGACCCAGTACTTC. Full variable domain (missing parts from reference TRBV7-9 and TRBJ2-5): DTGVSQNPRHKITKRGQNVTFRCDPISEHNRLYWYRQTLGQGPEFLTYFQNEAQLEKSRLLSDRFSAERPKGSFSTLEIQRTEQGDSAMYLCASSLGLDGAETQYFGPGTRLLVL.

The V and J genes are TRBV6-6 and TRBJ2-6; tentatively, D is TRBD1 (5 bases). CDR1 MNHNY and CDR2 SVGAGI come from the germline V gene (reference sequence). Trimming removed 5 bases from V and 1 base from J, with 18 bases in between. This CDR3 has 18 amino acids. CDR3 protein: CASSPWGINPSGANVLTF. CDR3 DNA sequence: TGTGCCAGCAGTCCATGGGGCATAAACCCATCTGGGGCCAACGTCCTGACTTTC.

The chain employs TRBV7-9 and TRBJ1-2; TRBD1 matches 8 bases. The CDR3 contains 13 residues. The V and J ends lost 3 bases and 4 bases, in that order; junction bases with no gene match: 1. Germline-derived CDR1 and CDR2 are SEHNR and FQNEAQ (reference sequence). The CDR3 DNA reads as TGTGCCAGCAGCTTGGACAGGGCCTATGGCTACACCTTC. This translates into CASSLDRAYGYTF.

This chain uses TRBV4-1 with TRBJ1-2, with 8 bases matching TRBD1. The J segment lost 6 bases and the V segment lost 1 base, leaving 7 bases of the junction unmatched. The CDR3 is 15 amino acids. The germline CDR1 and CDR2 sequences are MGHRA and YSYEKL. The CDR3 DNA follows: TGCGCCAGCAGCCAAGGCGGACAGGGTTGGAATGGCTACACCTTC. Encoded protein: CASSQGGQGWNGYTF.

J is TRBJ2-2 and V is TRBV30; D is possibly TRBD2 (5 bases). From germline, CDR1 is GTSNPN and CDR2 SVGIG (reference sequence). V shed 5 bases and J shed 6 bases, with 10 bases lying between them. The CDR3 covers 12 residues. CDR3 residues: CAWGSNPGELFF. Here the CDR3 DNA reads TGTGCCTGGGGGAGCAACCCCGGGGAGCTGTTTTTT. The whole variable domain, remainder taken from reference TRBV30 and TRBJ2-2, is SQTIHQWPATLVQPVGSPLSLECTVEGTSNPNLYWYRQAAGRGLQLLFYSVGIGQISSEVPQNLSASRPQDRQFILSSKKLLLSDSGFYLCAWGSNPGELFFGEGSRLTVL.

This clone has a handful of counts. This chain connects TRBV6-4 to TRBJ2-7, with 7 bases that match TRBD2. Trimming cost V 8 bases and J 3 bases; bases outside gene matches: 13. Germline values: CDR1 MRHNA, CDR2 SNTAGT. This CDR3 comprises 15 residues. The CDR3 spells CASCRSLAEFYEQYF. CDR3 bases: TGTGCCAGCTGTCGATCGCTAGCGGAGTTCTACGAGCAGTACTTC.

This rearrangement joins TRBV2 to TRBJ2-1; D may be TRBD2 (6 bases). The CDR3 is 15 residues long. Germline assignment: CDR1 SNHLY and CDR2 FYNNEI. The V end lost 1 base, the J end lost 2 bases, and 9 bases lay between the germline ends. The CDR3 DNA follows: TGTGCCAGCAGTGAAGGGCGGGGCGCCTACAATGAGCAGTTCTTC. Translation gives CASSEGRGAYNEQFF.

The chain recombines TRBV6-5 with TRBJ1-2, with TRBD1 as a possible D gene (5 bases). The CDR3 totals 15 residues. V was clipped by 0 bases and J by 3 bases, with 11 bases between them. The germline V gene has CDR1 MNHEY and CDR2 SVGAGI. The CDR3 DNA reads as TGTGCCAGCAGTTACTCGGGGACGGGAGACTATGGCTACACCTTC. Its translation: CASSYSGTGDYGYTF.

The genes are TRBV4-1 and TRBJ2-1, with 7 positions matching TRBD2. Germline V gene sequence: CDR1 MGHRA, CDR2 YSYEKL. V lost 0 bases and J lost 2; bases outside the gene matches: 1. The CDR3 contains 15 residues. Written as DNA, the CDR3 is TGCGCCAGCAGCCAAGATAGCGGGCCCTACAATGAGCAGTTCTTC. Amino acid sequence: CASSQDSGPYNEQFF.